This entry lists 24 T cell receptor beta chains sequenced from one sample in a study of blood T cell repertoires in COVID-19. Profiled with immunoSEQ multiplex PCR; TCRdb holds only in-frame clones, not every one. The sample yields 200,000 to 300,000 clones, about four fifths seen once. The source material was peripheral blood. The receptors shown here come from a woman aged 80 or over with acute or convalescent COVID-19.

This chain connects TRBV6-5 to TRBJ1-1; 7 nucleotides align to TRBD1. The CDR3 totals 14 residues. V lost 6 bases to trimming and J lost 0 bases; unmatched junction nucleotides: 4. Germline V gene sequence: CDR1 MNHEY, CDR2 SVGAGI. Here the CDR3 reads CASSIDRVNTEAFF. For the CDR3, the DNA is TGTGCCAGCAGCATAGACAGGGTGAACACTGAAGCTTTCTTT.

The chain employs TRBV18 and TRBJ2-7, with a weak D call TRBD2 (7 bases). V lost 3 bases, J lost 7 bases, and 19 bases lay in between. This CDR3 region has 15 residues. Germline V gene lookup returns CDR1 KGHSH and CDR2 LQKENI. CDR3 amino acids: CASSPPEGGAREQYF. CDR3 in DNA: TGTGCCAGCTCACCCCCAGAAGGGGGGGCGCGGGAGCAGTACTTC.

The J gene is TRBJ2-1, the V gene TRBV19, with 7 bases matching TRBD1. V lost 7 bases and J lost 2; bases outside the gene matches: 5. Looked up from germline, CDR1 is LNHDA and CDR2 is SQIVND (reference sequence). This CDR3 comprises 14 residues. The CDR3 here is CASKPGTAYNEQFF. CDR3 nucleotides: TGTGCCAGTAAGCCGGGGACAGCCTACAATGAGCAGTTCTTC.

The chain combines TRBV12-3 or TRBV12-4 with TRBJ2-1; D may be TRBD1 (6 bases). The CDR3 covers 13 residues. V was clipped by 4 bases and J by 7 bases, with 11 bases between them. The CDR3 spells CASSYRAGNEQFF. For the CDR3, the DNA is TGTGCCAGCAGTTACAGGGCTGGGAATGAGCAGTTCTTC.

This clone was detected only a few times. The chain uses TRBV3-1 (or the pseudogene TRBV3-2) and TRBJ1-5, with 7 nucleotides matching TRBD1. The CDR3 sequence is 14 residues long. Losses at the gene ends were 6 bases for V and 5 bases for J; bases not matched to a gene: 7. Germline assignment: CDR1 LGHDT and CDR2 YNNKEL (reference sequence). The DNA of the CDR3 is TGTGCCAGCAGTCGACAGGGTGTCCATCAGCCCCAGCATTTT. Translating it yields CASSRQGVHQPQHF.

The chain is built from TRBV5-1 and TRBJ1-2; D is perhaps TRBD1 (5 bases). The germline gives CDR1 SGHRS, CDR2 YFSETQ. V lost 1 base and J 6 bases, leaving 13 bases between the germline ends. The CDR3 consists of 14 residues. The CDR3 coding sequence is TGCGCCAGCAGCTTGCTCGGGGGTACCCATGGCTACACCTTC. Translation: CASSLLGGTHGYTF. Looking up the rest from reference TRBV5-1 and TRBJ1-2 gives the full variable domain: KAGVTQTPRYLIKTRGQQVTLSCSPISGHRSVSWYQQTPGQGLQFLFEYFSETQRNKGNFPGRFSGRQFSNSRSEMNVSTLELGDSALYLCASSLLGGTHGYTFGSGTRLTVV.

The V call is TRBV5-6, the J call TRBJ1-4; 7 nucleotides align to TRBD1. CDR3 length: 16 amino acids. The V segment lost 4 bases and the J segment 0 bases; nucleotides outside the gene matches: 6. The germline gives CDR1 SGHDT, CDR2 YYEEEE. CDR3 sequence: CASSTGTVATNEKLFF. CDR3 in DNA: TGTGCCAGCAGCACGGGGACAGTAGCAACTAATGAAAAACTGTTTTTT. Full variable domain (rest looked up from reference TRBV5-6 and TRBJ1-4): DAGVTQSPTHLIKTRGQQVTLRCSPKSGHDTVSWYQQALGQGPQFIFQYYEEEERQRGNFPDRFSGHQFPNYSSELNVNALLLGDSALYLCASSTGTVATNEKLFFGSGTQLSVL.

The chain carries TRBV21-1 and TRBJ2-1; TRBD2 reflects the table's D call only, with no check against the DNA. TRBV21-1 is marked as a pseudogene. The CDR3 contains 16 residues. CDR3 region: CASSKEKRGKVNEQFF. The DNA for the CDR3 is TGTGCCAGCAGCAAGGAGAAACGGGGGAAGGTCAATGAGCAGTTCTTC.

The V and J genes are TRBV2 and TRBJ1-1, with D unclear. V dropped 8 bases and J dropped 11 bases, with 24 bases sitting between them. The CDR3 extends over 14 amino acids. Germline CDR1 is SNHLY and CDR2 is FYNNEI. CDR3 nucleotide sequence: TGTGCCAGCGGTACCGGGGAGACAACCCCCAGGGCTTTCTTT. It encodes CASGTGETTPRAFF. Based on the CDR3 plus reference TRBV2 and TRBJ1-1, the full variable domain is EPEVTQTPSHQVTQMGQEVILRCVPISNHLYFYWYRQILGQKVEFLVSFYNNEISEKSEIFDDQFSVERPDGSNFTLKIRSTKLEDSAMYFCASGTGETTPRAFFGQGTRLTVV.

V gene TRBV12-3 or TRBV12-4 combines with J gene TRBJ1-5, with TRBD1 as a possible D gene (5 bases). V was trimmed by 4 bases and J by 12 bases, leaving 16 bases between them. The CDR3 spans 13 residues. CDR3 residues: CASSWGMPQGQHF. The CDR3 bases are TGTGCCAGCAGTTGGGGAATGCCGCAGGGCCAGCATTTT.

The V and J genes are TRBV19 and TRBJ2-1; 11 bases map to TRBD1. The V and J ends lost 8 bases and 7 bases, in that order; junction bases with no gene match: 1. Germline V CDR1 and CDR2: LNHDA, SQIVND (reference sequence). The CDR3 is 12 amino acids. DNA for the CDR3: TGTGCCAGTGGGACAGGGGGGAATGAGCAGTTCTTC. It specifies CASGTGGNEQFF.

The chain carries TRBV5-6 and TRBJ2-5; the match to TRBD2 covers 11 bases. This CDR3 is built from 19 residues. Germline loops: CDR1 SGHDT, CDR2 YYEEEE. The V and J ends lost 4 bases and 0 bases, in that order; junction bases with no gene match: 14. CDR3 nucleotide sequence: TGTGCCAGCAGCCGACTAGCGGGGTCCCTGAAGCGGTACCAAGAGACCCAGTACTTC. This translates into CASSRLAGSLKRYQETQYF.

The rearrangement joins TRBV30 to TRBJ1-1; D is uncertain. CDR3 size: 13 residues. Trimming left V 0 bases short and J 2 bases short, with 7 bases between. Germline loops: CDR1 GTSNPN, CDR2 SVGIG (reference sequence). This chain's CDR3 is CAWSVHTNTEAFF. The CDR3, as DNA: TGTGCCTGGAGTGTACACACCAACACTGAAGCTTTCTTT.

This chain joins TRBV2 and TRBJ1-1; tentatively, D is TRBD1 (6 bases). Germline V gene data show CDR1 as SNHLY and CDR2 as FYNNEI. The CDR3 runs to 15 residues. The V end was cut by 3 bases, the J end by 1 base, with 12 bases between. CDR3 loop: CASSDPRGRNTEAFF. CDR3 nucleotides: TGTGCCAGCAGTGACCCCAGGGGAAGGAACACTGAAGCTTTCTTT.

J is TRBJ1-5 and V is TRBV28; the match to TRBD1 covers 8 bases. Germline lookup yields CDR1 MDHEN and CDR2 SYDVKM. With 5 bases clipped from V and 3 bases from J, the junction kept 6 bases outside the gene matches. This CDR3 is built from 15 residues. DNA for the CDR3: TGTGCCAGCAGTACCAGGGGGCCCATCAATCAGCCCCAGCATTTT. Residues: CASSTRGPINQPQHF. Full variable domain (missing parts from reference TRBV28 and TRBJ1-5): DVKVTQSSRYLVKRTGEKVFLECVQDMDHENMFWYRQDPGLGLRLIYFSYDVKMKEKGDIPEGYSVSREKKERFSLILESASTNQTSMYLCASSTRGPINQPQHFGDGTRLSIL.

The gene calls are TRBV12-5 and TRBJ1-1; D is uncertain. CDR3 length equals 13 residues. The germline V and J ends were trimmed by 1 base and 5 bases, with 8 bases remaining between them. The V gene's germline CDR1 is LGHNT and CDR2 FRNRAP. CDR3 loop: CASGLDDWTEAFF. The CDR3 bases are TGTGCTAGTGGTTTGGACGACTGGACTGAAGCTTTCTTT.

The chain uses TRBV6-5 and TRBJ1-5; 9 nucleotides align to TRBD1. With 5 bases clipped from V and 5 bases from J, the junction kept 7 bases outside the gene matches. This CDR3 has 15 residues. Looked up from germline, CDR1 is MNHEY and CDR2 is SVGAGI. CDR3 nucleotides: TGTGCCAGCAGTCCGACAGGGGGGGCCTATCAGCCCCAGCATTTT. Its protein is CASSPTGGAYQPQHF.

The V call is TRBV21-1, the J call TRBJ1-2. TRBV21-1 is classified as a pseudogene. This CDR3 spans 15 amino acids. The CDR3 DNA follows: TGTGCCAGCAGCAAGCGGGCGGGGCGTCACTATGGCTACACCTTC. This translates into CASSKRAGRHYGYTF.

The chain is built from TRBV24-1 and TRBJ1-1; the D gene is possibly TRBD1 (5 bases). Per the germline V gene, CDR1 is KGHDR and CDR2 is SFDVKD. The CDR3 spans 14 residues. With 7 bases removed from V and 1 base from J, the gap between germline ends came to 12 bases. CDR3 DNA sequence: TGTGCCACCAGGGGGGGACTCAGGAACACTGAAGCTTTCTTT. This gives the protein CATRGGLRNTEAFF.

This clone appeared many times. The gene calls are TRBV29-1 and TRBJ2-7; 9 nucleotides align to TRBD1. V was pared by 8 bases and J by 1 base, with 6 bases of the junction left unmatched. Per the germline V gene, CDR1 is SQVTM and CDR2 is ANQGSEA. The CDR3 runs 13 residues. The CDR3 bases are TGCAGCTCGACGACAGGGGGTTCCTACGAGCAGTACTTC. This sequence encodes CSSTTGGSYEQYF.

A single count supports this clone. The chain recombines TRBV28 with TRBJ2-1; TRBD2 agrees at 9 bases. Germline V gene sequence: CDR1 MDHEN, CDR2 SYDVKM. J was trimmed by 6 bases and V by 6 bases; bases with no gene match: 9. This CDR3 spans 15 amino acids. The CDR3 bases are TGTGCCAGCAGCCGGGCGGGGGGGCCGTTCAATGAGCAGTTCTTC. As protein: CASSRAGGPFNEQFF.

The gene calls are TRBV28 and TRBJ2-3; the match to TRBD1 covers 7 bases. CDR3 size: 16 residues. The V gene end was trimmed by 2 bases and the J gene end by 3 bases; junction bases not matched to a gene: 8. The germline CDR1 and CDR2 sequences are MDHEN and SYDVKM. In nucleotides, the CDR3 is TGTGCCAGCAGTTTAGGGGGAACAGGGGCAACAGATACGCAGTATTTT. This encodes CASSLGGTGATDTQYF.

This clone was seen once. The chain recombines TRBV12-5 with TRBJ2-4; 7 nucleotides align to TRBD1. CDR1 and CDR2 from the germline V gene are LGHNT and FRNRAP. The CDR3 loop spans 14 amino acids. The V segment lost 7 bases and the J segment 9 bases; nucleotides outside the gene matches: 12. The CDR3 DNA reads TGTGCTAGTGCCCCCCCGGGACAGTGGAGCATTCAGTACTTC. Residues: CASAPPGQWSIQYF.

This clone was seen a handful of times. CDR3 in amino acids: CATSDSLTGVNQPQHF. Here the CDR3 DNA reads TGTGCCACCAGTGATTCGTTGACAGGGGTCAATCAGCCCCAGCATTTT. V is TRBV24-1 and J is TRBJ1-5; 8 bases agree with TRBD1. The CDR3 is made up of 16 amino acids. V lost 2 bases, J lost 3 bases, and 5 bases stayed unmatched. Germline CDR1 reads KGHDR; CDR2 reads SFDVKD.